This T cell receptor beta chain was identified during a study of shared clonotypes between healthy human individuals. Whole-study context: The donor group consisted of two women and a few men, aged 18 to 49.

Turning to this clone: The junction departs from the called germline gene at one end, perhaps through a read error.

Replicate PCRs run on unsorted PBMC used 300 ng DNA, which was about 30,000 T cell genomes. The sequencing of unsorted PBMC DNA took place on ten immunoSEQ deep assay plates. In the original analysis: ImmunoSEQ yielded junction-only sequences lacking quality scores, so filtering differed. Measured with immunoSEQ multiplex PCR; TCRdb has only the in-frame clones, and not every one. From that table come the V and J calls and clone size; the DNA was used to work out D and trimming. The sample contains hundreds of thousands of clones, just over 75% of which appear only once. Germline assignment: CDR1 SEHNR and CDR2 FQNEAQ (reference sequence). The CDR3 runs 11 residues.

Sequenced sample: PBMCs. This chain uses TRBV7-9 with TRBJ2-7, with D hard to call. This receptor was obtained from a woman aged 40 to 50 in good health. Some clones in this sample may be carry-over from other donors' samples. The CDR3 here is CASSSGNEQHF. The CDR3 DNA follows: TGTGCCAGCAGCTCGGGTAACGAGCAGCACTTC.